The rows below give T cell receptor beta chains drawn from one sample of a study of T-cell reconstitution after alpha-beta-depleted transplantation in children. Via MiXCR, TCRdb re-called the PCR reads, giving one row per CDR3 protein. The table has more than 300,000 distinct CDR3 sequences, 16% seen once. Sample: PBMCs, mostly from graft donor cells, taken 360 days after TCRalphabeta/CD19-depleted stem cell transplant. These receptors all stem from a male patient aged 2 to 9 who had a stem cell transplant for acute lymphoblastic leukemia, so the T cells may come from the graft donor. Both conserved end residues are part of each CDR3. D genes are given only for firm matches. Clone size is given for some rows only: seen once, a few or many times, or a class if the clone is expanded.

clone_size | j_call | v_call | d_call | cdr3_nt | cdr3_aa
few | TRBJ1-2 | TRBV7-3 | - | TGTGCCAGCAGCTTACGGTGGGGATATGGCTACACCTTC | CASSLRWGYGYTF
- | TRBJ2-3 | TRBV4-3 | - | TGCGCCAGCAGCCAAGATGGGACTGCCGATGATACAGATACGCAGTATTTT | CASSQDGTADDTDTQYF
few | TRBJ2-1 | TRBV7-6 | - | TGTGCCAGCAGCTTAGGTTACAAGGGAATGGCCTACAATGAGCAGTTCTTC | CASSLGYKGMAYNEQFF
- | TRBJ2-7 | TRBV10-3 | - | TGTGCCATCAAGCCCGGGACATTAAACGAGCAGTACTTC | CAIKPGTLNEQYF
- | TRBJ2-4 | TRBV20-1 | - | TGCAGTGCTAGAGATTTCCAAGGCGGGTTGGGAAACATTCAGTACTTC | CSARDFQGGLGNIQYF
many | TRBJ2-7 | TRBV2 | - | TGTGCCAGCAGTGAACGGTCGGGTCTAGAGCAGTACTTC | CASSERSGLEQYF
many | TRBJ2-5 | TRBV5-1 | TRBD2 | TGCGCCAGCAGCCGGACTAGCGGGGCAGAGACCCAGTACTTC | CASSRTSGAETQYF
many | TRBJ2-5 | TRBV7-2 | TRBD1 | TGTGCCAGCAGCCGAACAGGGGGCGAAATTAAGACCCAGTACTTC | CASSRTGGEIKTQYF
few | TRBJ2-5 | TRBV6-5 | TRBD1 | TGTGCCAGCAGTTACTTATATGACAGGGGGGACCAAGAGACCCAGTACTTC | CASSYLYDRGDQETQYF
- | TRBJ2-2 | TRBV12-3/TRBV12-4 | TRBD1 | TGTGCCAGCAGCCCGACAGGGTCGGGCACCGGGGAGCTGTTTTTT | CASSPTGSGTGELFF
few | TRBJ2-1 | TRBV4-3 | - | TGCGCCAGCAGCCAAGAAGGTGCAGGGAACCATGAGCAGTTCTTC | CASSQEGAGNHEQFF
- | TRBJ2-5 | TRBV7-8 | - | TGTGCCAGCAGCTTACTACGGCAAGAGACCCAGTACTTC | CASSLLRQETQYF
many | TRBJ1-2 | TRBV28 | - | TGTGCCAGCATAGCAGGGGTCGGCGGCTACACCTTC | CASIAGVGGYTF
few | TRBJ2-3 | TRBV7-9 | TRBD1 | TGTGCCAGCAGCTTAAGGAGGACAGGGGGCCCAGATACGCAGTATTTT | CASSLRRTGGPDTQYF
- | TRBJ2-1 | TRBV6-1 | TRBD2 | TGTGCCAGCATTCCTGCTAGCGGCTCCTACAATGAGCAGTTCTTC | CASIPASGSYNEQFF
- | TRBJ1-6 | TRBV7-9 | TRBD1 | TGTGCCAGCAGCTTAGCGAGACAGGGGAAGTCACCCCTCCACTTT | CASSLARQGKSPLHF
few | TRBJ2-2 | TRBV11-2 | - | TGTGCCAGCAGCCCAAATCCCCGACAGAAACAATCGAACACCGGGGAGCTGTTTTTT | CASSPNPRQKQSNTGELFF
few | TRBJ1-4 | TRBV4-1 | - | TGCGCCAGCAGCCAAGGGGAAGGGGGAGCAACTAATGAAAAACTGTTTTTT | CASSQGEGGATNEKLFF
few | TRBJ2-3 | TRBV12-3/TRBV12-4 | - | TGTGCCAGCAGTTTAGTAGTAGGTGGGACAGGGACGGTCGGGAGGGCGGATACGCAGTATTTT | CASSLVVGGTGTVGRADTQYF
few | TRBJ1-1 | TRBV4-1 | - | TGCGCCAGCAGCAGACAGTTGAACACTGAAGCTTTCTTT | CASSRQLNTEAFF
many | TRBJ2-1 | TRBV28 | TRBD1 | TGTGCCAGCAGTTTAGGGCACGTTTTAACAGGGGGCAATGAGCAGTTCTTC | CASSLGHVLTGGNEQFF
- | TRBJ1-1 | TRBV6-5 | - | TGTGCCAGCAGTTACAGCAGGCCCTATGAAGCTTTCTTT | CASSYSRPYEAFF
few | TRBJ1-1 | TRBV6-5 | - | TGTGCCAGCACCTTAGTCGGCACTGAAGCTTTCTTT | CASTLVGTEAFF
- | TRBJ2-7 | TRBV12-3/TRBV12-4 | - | TGTGCCAGCAGCTATCAGGGAGATGAACCATACGAGCAGTACTTC | CASSYQGDEPYEQYF
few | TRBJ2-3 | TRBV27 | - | TGTGCCAGCAGTGTGGGACCTAGCACAGATACGCAGTATTTT | CASSVGPSTDTQYF
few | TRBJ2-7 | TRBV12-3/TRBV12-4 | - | TGTGCCAGCAGCCCATCGCGCATCCGATCAAGAACCCTGAGCTACGAGCAGTACTTC | CASSPSRIRSRTLSYEQYF
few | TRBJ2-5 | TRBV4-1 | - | TGCGCCAGCAGCGGGGGGACGCAGACCCAGTACTTC | CASSGGTQTQYF
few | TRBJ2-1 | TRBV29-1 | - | TGCAGCGTTGAAGCGGGGTACAATGAGCAGTTCTTC | CSVEAGYNEQFF
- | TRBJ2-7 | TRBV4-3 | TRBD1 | TGCGCCAGCAGCCAAGGACAGGGTCCGGGTTACGAGCAGTACTTC | CASSQGQGPGYEQYF
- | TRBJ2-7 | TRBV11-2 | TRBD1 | TGTGCCAGCAGCTCCCTGACAGGGATTAAGATCTACGAGCAGTACTTC | CASSSLTGIKIYEQYF
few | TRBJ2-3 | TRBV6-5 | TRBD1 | TGTGCCAGCAGTTACTCGAGCGGACAGGGGAGGAGTACGCAGTATTTT | CASSYSSGQGRSTQYF
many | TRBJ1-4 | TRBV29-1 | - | TGCAGCGCCGGGACCCACAATAATGAAAAACTGTTTTTT | CSAGTHNNEKLFF
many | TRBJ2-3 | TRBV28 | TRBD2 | TGTGCCAGCAGTTTTGGGGGGGTCCGTAGCACAGATACGCAGTATTTT | CASSFGGVRSTDTQYF
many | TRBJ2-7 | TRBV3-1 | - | TGTGCCAGCAGTGACGGTTGGGAGCGCGAGCAGTACTTC | CASSDGWEREQYF
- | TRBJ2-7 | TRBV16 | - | TGTGCCAGCAGCCTCGTCCGGGACGGTAACTACGAGCAGTACTTC | CASSLVRDGNYEQYF
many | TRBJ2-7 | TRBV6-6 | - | TGTGCCAGCAGCCCTCTTAGGTACGAGCAGTACTTC | CASSPLRYEQYF
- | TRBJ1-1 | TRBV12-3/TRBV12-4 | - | TGTGCCAGCAGTTTACGGCTGGTCGAAGCTTTCTTT | CASSLRLVEAFF
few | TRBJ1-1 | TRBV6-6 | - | TGTGCCAGCACTACAAACAACGGCGCTTTCTTT | CASTTNNGAFF
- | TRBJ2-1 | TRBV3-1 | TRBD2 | TGTGCCAGCAGCCAATTGACTAGCACGTCCTACAATGAGCAGTTCTTC | CASSQLTSTSYNEQFF
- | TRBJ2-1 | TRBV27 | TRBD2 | TGTGCCAGCAGTTTACGATCGGGAGGGCGGTTTAATGAGCAGTTCTTC | CASSLRSGGRFNEQFF
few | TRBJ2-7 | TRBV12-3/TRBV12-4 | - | TGTGCCAGCAGCTCAACACTAGACTCCTACGAGCAGTACTTC | CASSSTLDSYEQYF
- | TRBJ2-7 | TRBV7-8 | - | TGTGCCAGCAGCGCGTCGGGGGACGAGCAGTACTTC | CASSASGDEQYF
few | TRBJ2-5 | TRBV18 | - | TGTGCCAGCTCACCACCGGCTAGTCAAGAGACCCAGTACTTC | CASSPPASQETQYF
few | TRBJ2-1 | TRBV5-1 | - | TGCGCCAGCAGCCCCAGGGGCAGGAGGTACAATGAGCAGTTCTTC | CASSPRGRRYNEQFF
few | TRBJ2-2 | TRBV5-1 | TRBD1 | TGCGCCAGCAGCTTACCCCCCGGGACAGGACACACCGGGGAGCTGTTTTTT | CASSLPPGTGHTGELFF
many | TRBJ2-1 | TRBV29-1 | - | TGCAGCGTTGCGGTCCGTAATGAGCAGTTCTTC | CSVAVRNEQFF
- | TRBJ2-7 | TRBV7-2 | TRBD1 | TGTGCCAGCAGCCCAGACAGGGCTAGATGGGGCGAGCAGTACTTC | CASSPDRARWGEQYF
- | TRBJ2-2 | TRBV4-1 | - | TGCGCCAGCAGCCAAAGGCACCTCGGGACACTCGCGAACACCGGGGAGCTGTTTTTT | CASSQRHLGTLANTGELFF
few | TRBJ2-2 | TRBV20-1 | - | TGCAGTGCTAGAGCCACCGGGGAGCTGTTTTTT | CSARATGELFF
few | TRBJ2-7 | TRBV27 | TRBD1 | TGTGCCAGCACCAGCCGGGACAGGGCCTACGAGCAGTACTTC | CASTSRDRAYEQYF
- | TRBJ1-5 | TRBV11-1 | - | TGTGCCAGCAGCTTAAGCGCCGGGACAAAGAGGACTAGCAATCAGCCCCAGCATTTT | CASSLSAGTKRTSNQPQHF